Below, 26 T cell receptor beta chains from the same sample are listed, as sequenced in a study of blood T cell repertoires in COVID-19. Clones were read by immunoSEQ multiplex PCR, and TCRdb kept only the in-frame ones, dropping some. The data contain about 170,000 clones, around four fifths of them singletons. Sequencing was done on a sample of peripheral blood. The receptors stem from a woman of 80 years or more with COVID-19, enrolled during active disease.

The chain recombines TRBV24-1 with TRBJ1-1, with D unresolved. Germline V gene data show CDR1 as KGHDR and CDR2 as SFDVKD. Trimming took 9 bases from V and 8 from J, leaving 12 bases between them. The CDR3 loop spans 11 amino acids. CDR3 in DNA: TGTGCCACCCGTCAAATGCAGGAAGCTTTCTTT. Its protein is CATRQMQEAFF.

This clone qualifies as medium-sized. V is TRBV5-1 and J is TRBJ1-1, with 8 positions matching TRBD1. This CDR3 spans 15 amino acids. Germline lookup yields CDR1 SGHRS and CDR2 YFSETQ. Trimming removed 4 bases from V and 5 bases from J; junction bases left unmatched: 10. The CDR3 sequence: CASSQWTGPGTEAFF. The CDR3 DNA reads as TGCGCCAGCAGCCAGTGGACAGGGCCGGGTACTGAAGCTTTCTTT.

The chain employs TRBV11-2 and TRBJ1-1; no clear D gene. The CDR3 length is 15 residues. V lost 3 bases to trimming and J lost 7 bases, with 18 bases between them. The germline gives CDR1 SGHAT, CDR2 FQNNGV. The CDR3 nucleotides are TGTGCCAGCAGCTTCAAGGACGGTCCCGCGGGTGAAGCTTTCTTT. Translated: CASSFKDGPAGEAFF.

The rearrangement links TRBV28 to TRBJ2-6, with 7 positions matching TRBD2. V trimming: 4 bases; J trimming: 0 bases; junction bases outside the gene matches: 0. This CDR3 is 15 amino acids long. The germline gives CDR1 MDHEN, CDR2 SYDVKM. The CDR3 here is CASSSGGSGANVLTF. Written as DNA, the CDR3 is TGTGCCAGCAGTTCGGGAGGCTCTGGGGCCAACGTCCTGACTTTC.

The rearrangement links TRBV5-6 to TRBJ1-1, with D uncertain. CDR1 and CDR2 (germline): SGHDT, YYEEEE. CDR3 size: 14 residues. V was clipped by 0 bases and J by 4 bases, with 10 bases between them. Here the CDR3 reads CASSLVSRGTEAFF. The CDR3 DNA reads TGTGCCAGCAGCTTGGTGAGTCGCGGCACTGAAGCTTTCTTT.

This chain uses TRBV7-9 with TRBJ1-1; TRBD1 agrees at 7 bases. Germline-derived CDR1 and CDR2 are SEHNR and FQNEAQ (reference sequence). V was clipped by 1 base and J by 5 bases; unmatched bases: 7. CDR3 length: 15 amino acids. The CDR3 bases are TGTGCCAGCAGCTTAGACCCAACAGGGGCAACTGAAGCTTTCTTT. This gives the protein CASSLDPTGATEAFF.

V and J are TRBV7-9 and TRBJ2-7; no reliable D call. Germline CDR1 and CDR2: SEHNR and FQNEAQ (reference sequence). The V gene lost 5 bases and the J gene lost 0 bases, with 8 bases spanning the gap. This CDR3 has 13 residues. CDR3 DNA sequence: TGTGCCAGCAGCCCCATTAGCTCCTACGAGCAGTACTTC. Amino acids: CASSPISSYEQYF.

This clone turned up a few times. This chain connects TRBV5-1 to TRBJ1-1; possible D gene TRBD1, 5 bases. V was pared by 4 bases and J by 11 bases, with 18 bases between. Looked up from germline, CDR1 is SGHRS and CDR2 is YFSETQ. This CDR3 spans 13 amino acids. DNA of the CDR3: TGCGCCAGCAGCATAGACAGAGCCCGAAGCGCTTTCTTT. As protein: CASSIDRARSAFF.

V usage is TRBV5-1 and J usage is TRBJ2-2, with D maybe TRBD1 (5 bases). The length of the CDR3 is 15 residues. The V end lost 0 bases, the J end lost 6 bases, and 12 bases lay between the germline ends. Germline loops: CDR1 SGHRS, CDR2 YFSETQ. The CDR3 DNA is TGCGCCAGCAGCTTGGCCGCAGGGTTTTCCGGGGAGCTGTTTTTT. It specifies CASSLAAGFSGELFF.

V usage is TRBV29-1 and J usage is TRBJ2-1; unclear D gene. Trimming cost V 4 bases and J 6 bases, with 16 bases left between them. The CDR3 has 14 amino acids. Germline lookup yields CDR1 SQVTM and CDR2 ANQGSEA. CDR3 nucleotide sequence: TGCAGCGTTGGCCCCGGAGTTGAACTCAATGAGCAGTTCTTC. Translation gives CSVGPGVELNEQFF.

This clone appeared a few times. This chain joins TRBV2 and TRBJ1-5, with D possibly being TRBD1 (6 bases). The CDR3 is 14 amino acids. V lost 7 bases and J 3 bases, leaving 13 bases between the germline ends. The germline CDR1 and CDR2 sequences are SNHLY and FYNNEI. CDR3: CASIPDRNNQPQHF. DNA for the CDR3: TGTGCCAGCATTCCCGACAGGAACAATCAGCCCCAGCATTTT.

This chain joins TRBV5-5 and TRBJ2-3; TRBD2 is a possible D gene (6 bases). The V end was cut by 0 bases, the J end by 0 bases, with 11 bases between. The CDR3 is made up of 16 amino acids. CDR1 SGHKS and CDR2 YYEKEE come from the germline V gene (reference sequence). As DNA, the CDR3 is TGTGCCAGCAGCTTGGGTAACGGGGGTAGCACAGATACGCAGTATTTT. Translated, it gives CASSLGNGGSTDTQYF. Using reference TRBV5-5 and TRBJ2-3 for the parts outside the CDR3, the full variable domain is DAGVTQSPTHLIKTRGQQVTLRCSPISGHKSVSWYQQVLGQGPQFIFQYYEKEERGRGNFPDRFSARQFPNYSSELNVNALLLGDSALYLCASSLGNGGSTDTQYFGPGTRLTVL.

The rearrangement links TRBV5-6 to TRBJ1-2, with 8 bases identical to TRBD1. CDR1 and CDR2 from the germline V gene are SGHDT and YYEEEE. The CDR3 is made up of 14 amino acids. V lost 0 bases to trimming and J lost 6 bases; unmatched junction nucleotides: 4. CDR3 residues: CASSLGTGTNGYTF. The CDR3 DNA reads TGTGCCAGCAGCTTGGGGACAGGGACAAATGGCTACACCTTC.

The chain carries TRBV7-8 and TRBJ1-5; D gene ambiguous. The germline V and J ends were trimmed by 1 base and 4 bases, with 5 bases remaining between them. This CDR3 is 13 amino acids long. CDR1 and CDR2 (germline): SGHVS, FQNEAQ. The CDR3 DNA sequence: TGTGCCAGCAGCTTAGAACAAAATCAGCCCCAGCATTTT. Encoded protein: CASSLEQNQPQHF.

This clone was seen a few times. This chain uses TRBV6-4 with TRBJ2-7; D is undetermined. CDR3 size: 15 residues. Germline CDR1 is MRHNA and CDR2 is SNTAGT. V was cut by 10 bases and J by 0 bases, with 19 bases left in between. The CDR3: CATPDWIYSSYEQYF. DNA for the CDR3: TGTGCCACCCCTGATTGGATTTACAGCTCCTACGAGCAGTACTTC.

The chain carries TRBV5-4 and TRBJ2-1; 9 nucleotides line up with TRBD1. In germline, CDR1 is SGHNT, CDR2 YYREEE (reference sequence). The CDR3 is 13 amino acids. The ends lost 8 bases at V and 8 bases at J; junction bases unmatched: 8. CDR3 nucleotide sequence: TGTGCCAGTAGGACAGGGGTTGTGGATGAGCAGTTCTTC. This gives the protein CASRTGVVDEQFF. Combining the CDR3 with reference TRBV5-4 and TRBJ2-1 gives the whole variable domain ETGVTQSPTHLIKTRGQQVTLRCSSQSGHNTVSWYQQALGQGPQFIFQYYREEENGRGNFPPRFSGLQFPNYSSELNVNALELDDSALYLCASRTGVVDEQFFGPGTRLTVL.

The V and J genes are TRBV29-1 and TRBJ2-2; D possibly corresponds to TRBD1 (5 bases). The CDR3 contains 12 residues. Germline V gene lookup returns CDR1 SQVTM and CDR2 ANQGSEA. With 4 bases removed from V and 8 bases from J, the gap between germline ends came to 11 bases. CDR3: CSVGRTLGELFF. For the CDR3, the DNA is TGCAGCGTTGGACGGACATTGGGGGAGCTGTTTTTT.

The V call is TRBV27, the J call TRBJ1-1, with D unresolved. The CDR3 runs to 13 residues. V was trimmed by 0 bases and J by 3 bases, leaving 5 bases between them. CDR1 is MNHEY and CDR2 is SMNVEV in the germline V gene (reference sequence). In DNA, the CDR3 is TGTGCCAGCAGTTTATCGAGGTACACTGAAGCTTTCTTT. Translated: CASSLSRYTEAFF.

The chain has TRBV2 and TRBJ2-1, with 9 bases lining up with TRBD1. This CDR3 has 14 amino acids. The germline gives CDR1 SNHLY, CDR2 FYNNEI. The V and J ends lost 7 bases and 5 bases, in that order; junction bases with no gene match: 6. The CDR3 nucleotides are TGTGCCAGCACCACCTGGACAGGGGACAATGAGCAGTTCTTC. It encodes CASTTWTGDNEQFF.

The chain joins TRBV2 to TRBJ2-1; the match to TRBD2 covers 8 bases. The V gene end was trimmed by 3 bases and the J gene end by 7 bases; junction bases not matched to a gene: 2. CDR3 length equals 13 residues. Germline CDR1 and CDR2: SNHLY and FYNNEI. This chain's CDR3 is CASSELAGNEQFF. DNA for the CDR3: TGTGCCAGCAGTGAGTTAGCGGGGAATGAGCAGTTCTTC.

This clone was counted between two and nine times. The identical CDR3 is also encoded by other nucleotide sequences in the sample. V usage is TRBV5-1 and J usage is TRBJ1-1, with 7 bases aligning to TRBD1. The CDR3 covers 14 residues. J lost 5 bases, V lost 2 bases, and 6 bases had no gene match. CDR1 SGHRS and CDR2 YFSETQ come from the germline V gene. CDR3 region: CASSFLQGGTEAFF. DNA of the CDR3: TGCGCCAGCAGCTTTCTCCAGGGGGGTACTGAAGCTTTCTTT.

CDR3 sequence (DNA): TGTGCCCCCGAGCGCGAGCAGTACTTC. Translating gives CAPEREQYF. V is TRBV30 and J is TRBJ2-7; D remains unclear. There are 9 residues in the CDR3. CDR1 GTSNPN and CDR2 SVGIG come from the germline V gene (reference sequence). V gave up 8 bases and J gave up 6 bases, with 8 bases separating them.

The chain recombines TRBV7-2 with TRBJ1-5, with unresolved D. Trimming took 5 bases from V and 5 from J, leaving 7 bases between them. The CDR3 loop spans 12 amino acids. Per germline, CDR1 SGHTA and CDR2 FQGNSA. The CDR3 is CASSLLYQPQHF. In DNA, the CDR3 is TGTGCCAGCAGCCTCCTATATCAGCCCCAGCATTTT.

This clone has only a few counts. The rearrangement joins TRBV2 to TRBJ1-6; maybe TRBD1 (6 bases). Trimming pared 5 bases from V and 9 bases from J, leaving 14 bases between. Germline V CDR1 and CDR2: SNHLY, FYNNEI. The length of the CDR3 is 14 residues. The CDR3 protein is CASSLTGLSSPLHF. For the CDR3, the DNA is TGTGCCAGCAGTTTGACAGGTCTTAGTTCACCCCTCCACTTT.

The CDR3 reads CASSLYQGARTEAFF. The CDR3 DNA sequence: TGTGCCAGCAGCTTATACCAGGGGGCTCGCACTGAAGCTTTCTTT. This chain links TRBV11-2 with TRBJ1-1, with TRBD1 matching 8 bases. The CDR3 contains 15 residues. Germline V gene sequence: CDR1 SGHAT, CDR2 FQNNGV. Trimming took 2 bases from V and 4 from J; bases not matched to a gene: 6.

This clone appeared a single time. The chain uses TRBV9 and TRBJ1-2, with D possibly being TRBD1 (5 bases). Trimming removed 0 bases from V and 0 bases from J, with 9 bases in between. This CDR3 comprises 15 residues. Looked up from germline, CDR1 is SGDLS and CDR2 is YYNGEE. In DNA form, the CDR3 reads TGTGCCAGCAGCGTAGGACCAGGGCCTAACTATGGCTACACCTTC. Translated, it gives CASSVGPGPNYGYTF.